Below are 23 T cell receptor beta chains sequenced from a single sample in a study of metastatic and nonmetastatic thyroid tumors. TCRdb re-called the PCR reads through MiXCR. The table shows about 26,000 clones, with around a quarter occurring only once. All patients reached thyroid surgery having received no treatment beforehand. The sample comprised blood. Receptors originate from a female donor with papillary thyroid cancer or a benign thyroid nodule (not recorded which). Some clones in this sample may be carry-over from other donors' samples.

This clone was detected many times. The rearrangement links TRBV25-1 to TRBJ2-1; D possibly corresponds to TRBD2 (7 bases). CDR3 length: 14 residues. Trimming shortened V by 6 bases and J by 9 bases, and 18 bases separated the two germline ends. Germline CDR1 is MGHDK and CDR2 is SYGVNS. Written as DNA, the CDR3 is TGTGCCAGCAGGGGAGGGGGAGGGCACAGTGAGCAGTTCTTC. It is translated as CASRGGGGHSEQFF.

This clone was counted between two and nine times. The CDR3 nucleotides are TGTGCCAGCAGTGAAGGTCAAGAGGACAGCACCTACGAGCAGTACTTC. It codes for CASSEGQEDSTYEQYF. The gene calls are TRBV6-1 and TRBJ2-7; maybe TRBD1 (6 bases). CDR1 and CDR2 (germline): MNHNS, SASEGT. V was cut by 1 base and J by 2 bases, with 15 bases left in between. This CDR3 region has 16 residues.

The chain is built from TRBV15 and TRBJ1-5; no firm D call. The V end lost 4 bases, the J end lost 3 bases, and 10 bases lay between the germline ends. CDR3 length: 14 residues. In germline, CDR1 is LNHNV, CDR2 YYDKDF (reference sequence). CDR3 in DNA: TGTGCCACCAGCAAGGAGGGTACCAATCAGCCCCAGCATTTT. This codes for CATSKEGTNQPQHF. The full variable domain, rest sourced from reference TRBV15 and TRBJ1-5, is DAMVIQNPRYQVTQFGKPVTLSCSQTLNHNVMYWYQQKSSQAPKLLFHYYDKDFNNEADTPDNFQSRRPNTSFCFLDIRSPGLGDTAMYLCATSKEGTNQPQHFGDGTRLSIL.

The J gene is TRBJ2-3, the V gene TRBV6-5; 15 nucleotides agree with TRBD2. From germline, CDR1 is MNHEY and CDR2 SVGAGI. The CDR3 runs to 18 residues. V lost 2 bases, J lost 4 bases, and 7 bases stayed unmatched. The CDR3 bases are TGTGCCAGCAGTTACGACCTACGGACTAGCGGGAGGGCAGATACGCAGTATTTT. It specifies CASSYDLRTSGRADTQYF.

This clone is a singleton in its sample. The V call is TRBV30, the J call TRBJ1-3; unclear D gene. V was trimmed by 5 bases and J by 0 bases, leaving 11 bases between them. Germline lookup yields CDR1 GTSNPN and CDR2 SVGIG (reference sequence). CDR3 size: 14 residues. The CDR3 nucleotides are TGTGCCTGGGATACGGGGAACTCTGGAAACACCATATATTTT. Its translation: CAWDTGNSGNTIYF.

The V gene is TRBV11-1, the J gene TRBJ1-1, with D perhaps matching TRBD1 (6 bases). The CDR3 extends over 16 amino acids. V was shortened by 2 bases and J by 10 bases, with 23 bases between the two germline ends. The germline V gene has CDR1 SGHAT and CDR2 FQDESV (reference sequence). The CDR3 sequence is CASSLPSSGTPSGAFF. The CDR3, as DNA: TGTGCCAGCAGCTTACCTTCATCCGGGACACCCTCGGGAGCTTTCTTT.

V gene TRBV15 combines with J gene TRBJ2-7; 14 nucleotides line up with TRBD2. V shed 7 bases, J shed 5 bases, and the junction held 4 bases outside the gene matches. CDR3 length: 14 residues. From germline, CDR1 is LNHNV and CDR2 YYDKDF (reference sequence). The CDR3 reads CATKTGLAGDEQYF. The DNA for the CDR3 is TGTGCCACCAAAACGGGACTAGCGGGAGACGAGCAGTACTTC.

In this sample, this clone is medium-sized. The gene calls are TRBV18 and TRBJ1-1, with D unresolved. Trimming pared 6 bases from V and 4 bases from J, leaving 15 bases between. In germline, CDR1 is KGHSH, CDR2 LQKENI. This CDR3 contains 14 residues. CDR3 sequence reads: CASSLFHGGTEAFF. For the CDR3, the DNA is TGTGCCAGCTCGCTGTTTCACGGAGGCACTGAAGCTTTCTTT.

Many counts were recorded for this clone. This rearrangement joins TRBV10-1 to TRBJ2-2; TRBD1 matches at 9 bases. CDR3 length: 16 residues. Germline lookup yields CDR1 WNHNN and CDR2 SYGVQD (reference sequence). Unmatched junction bases numbered 11, after V lost 6 bases and J lost 6 bases. The CDR3: CASSPRDRVVAGELFF. The CDR3 DNA reads as TGCGCCAGCAGCCCCCGGGACAGGGTGGTCGCCGGGGAGCTGTTTTTT.

This clone was seen ten or more times. The chain has TRBV5-4 and TRBJ1-1, with a possible D match to TRBD1 (6 bases). The CDR3 spans 15 residues. CDR1 SGHNT and CDR2 YYREEE come from the germline V gene (reference sequence). V gave up 0 bases and J gave up 1 base, with 10 bases separating them. In DNA form, the CDR3 reads TGTGCCAGCAGCTTGGGGGGGCGGGCGAACACTGAAGCTTTCTTT. It translates to CASSLGGRANTEAFF.

This clone was counted between two and nine times. The CDR3 DNA is TGCAGTGCTAGGCGCTCGGGACACAGCAATCAGCCCCAGCATTTT. It translates to CSARRSGHSNQPQHF. The chain links TRBV20-1 to TRBJ1-5, with D maybe TRBD1 (6 bases). The CDR3 loop spans 15 amino acids. Per the germline V gene, CDR1 is DFQATT and CDR2 is SNEGSKA (reference sequence). Between the trimmed V and J ends, which lost 3 bases and 1 base, there was a span of 13 bases.

This clone has at least ten counts. This chain's CDR3 is CASKPIRGNSNQPQHF. The DNA for the CDR3 is TGTGCCAGCAAACCGATCAGGGGGAATAGCAATCAGCCCCAGCATTTT. The V gene is TRBV2, the J gene TRBJ1-5, with 7 bases aligning to TRBD1. Trimming took 7 bases from V and 0 from J; bases not matched to a gene: 9. Germline CDR1 is SNHLY and CDR2 is FYNNEI. This CDR3 region has 16 residues.

The chain carries TRBV11-3 and TRBJ2-1, with a weak D call TRBD1 (6 bases). This CDR3 spans 13 amino acids. The V gene lost 4 bases and the J gene lost 12 bases, with 16 bases spanning the gap. Germline loops: CDR1 SGHNT, CDR2 YENEEA. For the CDR3, the DNA is TGTGCCAGCAGCTCATCCCAGGGGAAGTGGCAGTTCTTC. The encoded protein is CASSSSQGKWQFF. Full variable domain (outside the CDR3, taken from reference TRBV11-3 and TRBJ2-1): EAGVVQSPRYKIIEKKQPVAFWCNPISGHNTLYWYLQNLGQGPELLIRYENEEAVDDSQLPKDRFSAERLKGVDSTLKIQPAELGDSAVYLCASSSSQGKWQFFGPGTRLTVL.

The chain combines TRBV6-1 with TRBJ2-3, with 7 bases identical to TRBD1. Trimming removed 5 bases from V and 1 base from J; junction bases left unmatched: 6. Germline assignment: CDR1 MNHNS and CDR2 SASEGT. This CDR3 has 15 amino acids. Written as DNA, the CDR3 is TGTGCCAGCAGTACAGGGGCTAGATGCACAGATACGCAGTATTTT. It encodes CASSTGARCTDTQYF.

In its sample, this clone was seen many times. The V gene is TRBV19, the J gene TRBJ1-4; no clear D gene. Looked up from germline, CDR1 is LNHDA and CDR2 is SQIVND (reference sequence). Trimming removed 3 bases from V and 8 bases from J, with 16 bases in between. This CDR3 is 15 amino acids long. CDR3 protein: CASSIRPISSEKLFF. The CDR3 nucleotides read TGTGCCAGTAGTATCAGGCCCATATCGTCCGAAAAACTGTTTTTT.

This clone has more than one count but fewer than ten. This chain joins TRBV28 and TRBJ2-3, with 9 positions matching TRBD1. The CDR3 has 17 amino acids. V was clipped by 6 bases and J by 6 bases; unmatched bases: 16. CDR1 is MDHEN, CDR2 SYDVKM, per germline. CDR3 protein: CASSSPGTGLGGDTQYF. CDR3 DNA sequence: TGTGCCAGCAGCAGTCCCGGGACAGGGCTAGGAGGTGATACGCAGTATTTT.

This clone was picked up many times. The V and J genes are TRBV30 and TRBJ2-5; TRBD1 matches 7 bases. The germline CDR1 and CDR2 sequences are GTSNPN and SVGIG (reference sequence). Trimming removed 1 base from V and 3 bases from J; junction bases left unmatched: 2. The CDR3 length is 13 residues. The CDR3 DNA is TGTGCCTGGAGTGAGGGGGCAGAAGAGACCCAGTACTTC. This codes for CAWSEGAEETQYF.

A remark on this clone: A clone one base away is much larger, so this may be a read error. J is TRBJ2-5 and V is TRBV5-6, with no clear D. The CDR3 extends over 12 amino acids. The V gene's germline CDR1 is SGHDT and CDR2 YYEEEE. CDR3 protein: CASSQTQENQYF. CDR3 nucleotides: TGTGCCAGCAGCCAGACCCAAGAGAACCAGTACTTC.

There are a few counts of this clone. The chain couples TRBV15 to TRBJ1-3; unclear D gene. V was trimmed by 0 bases and J by 3 bases, leaving 12 bases between them. From germline, CDR1 is LNHNV and CDR2 YYDKDF (reference sequence). The CDR3 consists of 16 residues. The CDR3 reads CATSRDLGDGGNTIYF. The CDR3 DNA reads TGTGCCACCAGCAGAGATCTCGGGGATGGTGGAAACACCATATATTTT.

The chain has TRBV6-5 and TRBJ1-5; 8 positions match TRBD1. J lost 6 bases, V lost 2 bases, and 3 bases had no gene match. Germline V gene data show CDR1 as MNHEY and CDR2 as SVGAGI. The CDR3 totals 14 residues. CDR3 nucleotide sequence: TGTGCCAGCAGTTACGGACAGGGTTTTCAGCCCCAGCATTTT. This codes for CASSYGQGFQPQHF.

This clone was seen at least ten times. J is TRBJ1-1 and V is TRBV24-1, with D perhaps TRBD1 (5 bases). CDR1 and CDR2 (germline): KGHDR, SFDVKD. This CDR3 is built from 16 residues. Between the trimmed V and J ends, which lost 4 bases and 5 bases, there was a span of 19 bases. The CDR3 reads CATSDLRGGTATEAFF. CDR3 bases: TGTGCCACCAGTGACCTCCGGGGGGGTACAGCTACTGAAGCTTTCTTT.

This clone was observed a few times. J is TRBJ1-4 and V is TRBV6-1; a weak D match, TRBD1 (6 bases). This CDR3 is built from 14 residues. Germline V gene lookup returns CDR1 MNHNS and CDR2 SASEGT. V was shortened by 2 bases and J by 8 bases, with 12 bases between the two germline ends. The CDR3 coding sequence is TGTGCCAGCAGTGAACATCAGGGACAAGAAAAACTGTTTTTT. It encodes CASSEHQGQEKLFF.

There are a few counts of this clone. J is TRBJ1-1 and V is TRBV20-1, with D possibly being TRBD1 (6 bases). The V and J ends lost 4 bases and 5 bases respectively, with 17 bases between them. The CDR3 length is 14 residues. CDR1 DFQATT and CDR2 SNEGSKA come from the germline V gene (reference sequence). The chain's CDR3 is CSAKYPGVGTEAFF. The CDR3 DNA sequence: TGCAGTGCTAAATATCCAGGGGTTGGGACTGAAGCTTTCTTT.